Following are 3 T cell receptor beta chains from one sample sequenced in a study of T cells in Graves' hyperthyroidism and ophthalmopathy. RNA transcripts provided the source from which TCR beta CDR3 regions were amplified. The primer set for the first-round RT-PCR of the TCR CDR3 was HTBI. TCRdb re-called the multiplex PCR reads through MiXCR, storing one row per CDR3 protein. The data show a few hundred thousand distinct CDR3 sequences, approximately 14% seen once. Material: blood. The origin of the receptors is a woman in her 30s with Graves' hyperthyroidism.

Comment on this clonotype: This could be a read error, since a much larger clone is one nucleotide away. The CDR3 sequence: CVSSTVNNEQFF. The CDR3 DNA is TGCGTCAGCAGTACAGTAAACAATGAGCAGTTCTTC. J is TRBJ2-1 and V is TRBV5-1; no reliable D call. Germline V gene lookup returns CDR1 SGHRS and CDR2 YFSETQ. The length of the CDR3 is 12 residues.

In its sample, this clonotype was seen many times. J is TRBJ2-1 and V is TRBV6-2 or TRBV6-3, with 10 bases matching TRBD2. Germline lookup yields CDR1 MNHEY and CDR2 SVGEGT. The CDR3 has 14 residues. With 4 bases clipped from V and 7 bases from J, the junction kept 4 bases outside the gene matches. The CDR3 DNA reads TGTGCCAGCAGTTTACTAGCGGGACTAAATGAGCAGTTCTTC. Protein product: CASSLLAGLNEQFF.

This clonotype was counted a few times. The chain links TRBV19 to TRBJ2-1; either TRBD1 or TRBD2 may supply D (6 bases each). CDR1 LNHDA and CDR2 SQIVND come from the germline V gene (reference sequence). Trimming shortened V by 3 bases and J by 4 bases, and 13 bases separated the two germline ends. The CDR3 is 15 amino acids. CDR3 sequence: CASSIGGGLYNEQFF. The CDR3 DNA reads as TGTGCCAGTAGTATTGGAGGGGGATTATACAATGAGCAGTTCTTC. Drawing the rest from reference TRBV19 and TRBJ2-1, the complete variable domain is DGGITQSPKYLFRKEGQNVTLSCEQNLNHDAMYWYRQDPGQGLRLIYYSQIVNDFQKGDIAEGYSVSREKKESFPLTVTSAQKNPTAFYLCASSIGGGLYNEQFFGPGTRLTVL.